This TCR beta chain was sequenced for a study of T cell repertoires in cytomegalovirus infection. This clonotype was seen a few times. TCRdb recomputed calls from the reads with MiXCR, one row per CDR3 protein. The table shows under 200,000 distinct CDR3 sequences, with about 28% occurring only once. Sequencing used PBMCs. The receptor was derived from a human donor in good health (CMV status not recorded). Some clones in this sample may be carry-over from other donors' samples.

The DNA for the CDR3 is TGTGCCAGCAAGGAACAGTTGAACACTGAAGCTTTCTTT. Protein sequence: CASKEQLNTEAFF. The chain employs TRBV12-3 or TRBV12-4 and TRBJ1-1; no clear D. The germline V and J ends were trimmed by 7 bases and 0 bases, with 9 bases remaining between them. The CDR3 contains 13 residues.